This T cell receptor beta chain was captured by sequencing in a study of cytomegalovirus exposure and HLA in healthy donors. As regards this clone: Its antigen is as yet unknown.

The study's findings and limits: The study flagged roughly 160 TCR beta chains as cytomegalovirus-associated. Certain indistinguishable V segments, among them TRBV6-2 and TRBV6-3, were excluded. CMV serostatus was the sole immune exposure data available. A missense variant in DCLRE1C was later tied to TCR beta V- and J-gene trimming.

Primers: 60 Vbeta forward and 13 Jbeta reverse. The protocol was immunoSEQ multiplex PCR, while the TCRdb copy is restricted to in-frame clones and leaves out a portion. The profile shows 90,000 to 150,000 clones, less than 65% of them singletons. The junction had 2 bases not matched to a gene; V was cut back by 3 bases and J by 3 bases. CDR3 length: 15 residues. Germline lookup yields CDR1 MNHNS and CDR2 SASEGT. V is TRBV6-1 and J is TRBJ1-5; 10 nucleotides line up with TRBD1. Sequences were obtained from PBMCs. The receptor was derived from a man aged 40-49 years in good health and CMV-seropositive. CDR3 protein: CASSEGQGYNQPQHF. The CDR3 DNA is TGTGCCAGCAGTGAGGGACAGGGGTACAATCAGCCCCAGCATTTT.